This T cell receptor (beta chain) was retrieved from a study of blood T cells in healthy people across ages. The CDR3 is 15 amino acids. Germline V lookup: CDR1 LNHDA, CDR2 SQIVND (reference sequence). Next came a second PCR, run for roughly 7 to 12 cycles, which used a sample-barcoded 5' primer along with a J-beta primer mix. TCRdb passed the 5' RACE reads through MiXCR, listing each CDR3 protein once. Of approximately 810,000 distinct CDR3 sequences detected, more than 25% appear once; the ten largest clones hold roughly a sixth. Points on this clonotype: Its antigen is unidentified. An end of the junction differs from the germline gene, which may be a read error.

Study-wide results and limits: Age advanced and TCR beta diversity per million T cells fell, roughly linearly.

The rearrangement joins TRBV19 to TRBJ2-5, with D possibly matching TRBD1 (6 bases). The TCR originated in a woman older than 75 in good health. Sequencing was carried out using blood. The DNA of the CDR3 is TGTGCCAGTAGTATTGAGGACAGACCAAGAGAGGCCCAGTACTTC. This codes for CASSIEDRPREAQYF. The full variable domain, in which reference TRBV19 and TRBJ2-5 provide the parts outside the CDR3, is DGGITQSPKYLFRKEGQNVTLSCEQNLNHDAMYWYRQDPGQGLRLIYYSQIVNDFQKGDIAEGYSVSREKKESFPLTVTSAQKNPTAFYLCASSIEDRPREAQYFGPGTRLLVL.